This T cell receptor beta chain came from a study of T cell clonality in common variable immunodeficiency (dated by TCRdb to 2015 to 2017). Regarding this clone: Its antigen target is currently unknown. The CDR3 extends 3 residues past the end of the read, so its final part is completed from the germline J gene.

Equivalent amounts of genomic DNA from CVID and control samples were used as sequencing input. For every sample, a 60 bp segment covering the rearranged TCRbeta CDR3 region was amplified and then sequenced. The immunoSEQ assay, a bias-corrected multiplex PCR combined with high-throughput sequencing, was used for TCRbeta amplification. On the authors' methods: Every unique nucleotide sequence was considered a clone and was annotated with V, D and J genes, copy number and frequency. Sequences were labeled productive if in frame, and non-productive if out of frame or containing stop codons. Clonality was calculated from Shannon's entropy as previously described. The predicted amino acid sequences of productive clones were used to derive the mean CDR3 Kyte-Doolittle hydropathy. The R hclust function was used to hierarchically cluster scaled V gene usage with Manhattan distance and complete linkage. To assess clone sharing by CDR3 amino acid sequence, 12 repertoires per group were resampled over 100 rounds. The repertoires were screened for over 60 published EBV-specific TCRbeta sequences and some 230 published CMV-specific TCRbeta sequences. Analysis left out a couple of CVID samples that produced under 10,000 sequences, so around 40 CVID repertoires remained. Here the immuneACCESS table is served through TCRdb, limited to in-frame sequences with V and J called. Missing clones are a known gap in these copies; in checked studies unresolved V genes cover under half, and the rest lacks a known reason. V and J calls and clone size are those listed in that table; D and trimming were worked out from the DNA. This sample is represented by some 25,000 clones, with no singletons among them. Of the sample, approximately 4% falls within the top ten clones.

Standard criteria, namely reduction of serum IgG, IgA and/or IgM below the normal range together with specific antibody deficiency, were applied for the diagnosis of CVID. The CVID group comprised 40 to 50 subjects, 15 or so female and 29 male, aged roughly 9 to 70 years with a mean age of 40. Predominantly Caucasian heritage was noted among both the CVID patients and the healthy controls. At the time of study participation, every CVID subject had been on replacement immunoglobulin therapy for one year or longer. When blood was collected, none of the CVID subjects were ill or on immunomodulatory or immunosuppressive medication. Heparinized peripheral whole blood samples of about 5 to 9 ml were obtained from each donor. TCRbeta CDR3 repertoires were sequenced from genomic DNA of adults with common variable immune deficiency (CVID) and healthy adult controls. Diluted blood was density-centrifuged over Hypaque 1077 or Ficoll-Paque to isolate peripheral blood mononuclear cells. Unsorted mononuclear cells served as the source of genomic DNA, which was extracted either by Qiagen column purification or by a centrifugation-based method.

The CDR3 measures 13 amino acids from cysteine to phenylalanine. The DNA covers only part of the CDR3, 30 bases in frame from base 1. The germline V gene yields SGHVS for CDR1 and FQNEAQ for CDR2. V was cut back by 5 bases and J by 5 bases, leaving a gap of 13 bases between them. General conclusions and limits of the study: CVID TCRbeta sequences were reported to have fewer deletions and N-nucleotide insertions and to lack highly modified clones with 13 or more V deletions. According to the authors, figuring out what caused the increased clonality in CVID would require sequencing the repertoires of T cell subpopulations. Increased TCRbeta clonality was found in CVID subjects compared with healthy controls (t-test p = 0.018), with the increase being most characteristic of about a third of subjects. CVID subjects shared fewer TCRbeta clones with each other than healthy controls did (p < 0.0001). Despite equal DNA input, controls averaged around 87,000 unique sequences per sample versus some 30,000 in CVID samples. Patient heterogeneity within the CVID cohort put limits on correlating repertoire features with clinical complications.

The sequencing sample was made of peripheral blood mononuclear cells. This sequence originates from a human donor with common variable immunodeficiency. The rearranged segments are TRBV7-8 and TRBJ2-7; a tentative D match to TRBD2 spans 5 bases. The CDR3 region: CASSPEGRDEQYF. The CDR3 DNA, read in part, is TGTGCCAGCAGCCCAGAGGGTAGGGACGAG.